This record concerns one T cell receptor beta chain sequence. The sample comes from a study of blood T cell repertoires in COVID-19. Study-wide context: Whether acute or convalescent, the COVID-19 samples came from the United States, Italy and Spain. PBMCs, B-cell-depleted T cells, or T cells were the source of the cDNA or gDNA that made up the material.

As handled by the study authors: Researchers report that nucleated cell counts were estimated from reference gene primer amplification. The repertoire was sequenced with immunoSEQ multiplex PCR; TCRdb's copy has only in-frame clones and lacks some. The V and J calls and the clone size are those of that table, but D and trimming were determined from the DNA. The sample records about 230,000 clones, around 83% being singletons. J was trimmed by 5 bases and V by 3 bases; bases with no gene match: 2. The CDR3 is made up of 14 amino acids. Per germline, CDR1 SGHDT and CDR2 YYEEEE. The chain uses TRBV5-6 and TRBJ1-1, with 12 nucleotides matching TRBD1. The sample was peripheral blood. This TCR came from a woman between 50 and 59 years old with acute or convalescent COVID-19. The chain's CDR3 is CASSWGQGATEAFF. The DNA for the CDR3 is TGTGCCAGCAGCTGGGGACAGGGGGCGACTGAAGCTTTCTTT.